Sequencing of this T cell receptor beta chain was carried out in a study of blood T cell repertoires in COVID-19. Study context: Samples taken during acute and convalescent COVID-19 were collected in the United States, Italy and Spain. Sample material is recorded as cDNA or gDNA derived from T cells, B-cell-depleted T cells, or PBMCs.

Per the authors' pipeline: Using reference gene primer amplification, nucleated cell counts were estimated. Clones were sequenced by immunoSEQ multiplex PCR, and TCRdb holds only the in-frame ones, with some missing. V and J calls and clone size come straight from that table; D and trimming were deduced from the DNA. The sample consists of over 200,000 clones, 85% to 90% of them appearing once. The V gene end was trimmed by 7 bases and the J gene end by 2 bases; junction bases not matched to a gene: 3. The CDR3 length is 13 residues. The sequenced material came from peripheral blood. The chain combines TRBV12-3 or TRBV12-4 with TRBJ2-7; 9 bases are shared with TRBD2. This clonotype originated in a man aged 60 to 75 who had recovered from COVID-19. This CDR3 reads CASTSGTPYEQYF. The CDR3 DNA is TGTGCCAGCACTAGCGGGACCCCCTACGAGCAGTACTTC.